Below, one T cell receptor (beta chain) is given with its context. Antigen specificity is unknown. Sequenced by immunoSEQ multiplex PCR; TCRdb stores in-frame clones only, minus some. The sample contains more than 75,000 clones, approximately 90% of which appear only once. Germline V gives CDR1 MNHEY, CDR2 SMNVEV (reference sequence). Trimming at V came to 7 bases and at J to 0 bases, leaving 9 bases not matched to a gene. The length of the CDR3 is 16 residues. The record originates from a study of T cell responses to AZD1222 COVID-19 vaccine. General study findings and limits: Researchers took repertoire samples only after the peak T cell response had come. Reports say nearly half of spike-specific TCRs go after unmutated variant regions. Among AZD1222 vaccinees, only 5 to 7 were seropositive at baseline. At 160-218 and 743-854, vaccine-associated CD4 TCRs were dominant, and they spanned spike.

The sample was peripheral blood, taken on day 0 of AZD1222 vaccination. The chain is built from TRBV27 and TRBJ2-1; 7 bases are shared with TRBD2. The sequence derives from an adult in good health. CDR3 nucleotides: TGTGCCAGCAACACCGGGGGGATTAGCTCCTACAATGAGCAGTTCTTC. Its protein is CASNTGGISSYNEQFF.